The next 21 T cell receptor beta chains were all read from a single sample in a study of blood T cells in healthy people across ages. A sample-barcoded 5' primer and a J-beta primer mix were used in a second PCR of roughly 6 to 11 cycles. TCRdb re-analysed the 5' RACE reads in MiXCR, keeping a single row per CDR3 protein. This table holds fewer than 950,000 distinct CDR3 sequences, 50% to 65% found once. Specimen: blood. The receptors were sampled from a man at least 80 years old in good health.

This sequence joins TRBV10-3 and TRBJ2-7; the D is unclear. Trimming took 0 bases from V and 0 from J, leaving 12 bases between them. The CDR3 totals 16 residues. CDR1 and CDR2 (germline): ENHRY, SYGVKD. The CDR3 DNA follows: TGTGCCATCAGTGAGTCGACCGGGCAACACTCCTACGAGCAGTACTTC. It specifies CAISESTGQHSYEQYF.

The chain has TRBV7-2 and TRBJ2-3; no definite D call. Germline loops: CDR1 SGHTA, CDR2 FQGNSA. The CDR3 runs 14 residues. V was clipped by 5 bases and J by 0 bases, with 9 bases between them. CDR3 sequence: CASSVRRSTDTQYF. CDR3 DNA: TGTGCCAGCAGCGTACGAAGGAGCACAGATACGCAGTATTTT.

The rearrangement joins TRBV7-2 to TRBJ2-1; D unresolved. CDR3 length: 13 amino acids. Germline V lookup: CDR1 SGHTA, CDR2 FQGNSA. Trimming left V 5 bases short and J 6 bases short, with 11 bases between. The CDR3 protein is CASSQTVVNEQFF. DNA for the CDR3: TGTGCCAGCAGCCAAACAGTGGTCAATGAGCAGTTCTTC.

This chain uses TRBV7-9 with TRBJ2-6; a possible D gene is TRBD1 (5 bases). Germline assignment: CDR1 SEHNR and CDR2 FQNEAQ (reference sequence). V lost 5 bases, J lost 1 base, and 15 bases lay in between. The CDR3 has 17 amino acids. CDR3 nucleotides: TGTGCCAGCAGCCCGATGTCTACAGGATCTGGGGCCAACGTCCTGACTTTC. Residues: CASSPMSTGSGANVLTF.

V usage is TRBV25-1 and J usage is TRBJ2-1; possibly TRBD2 for D (6 bases). Germline V gives CDR1 MGHDK, CDR2 SYGVNS. CDR3 size: 10 residues. The CDR3 sequence is CAASDGQQFF. The CDR3 DNA reads TGTGCGGCTAGCGACGGGCAGCAGTTCTTC. The full variable domain, its missing parts supplied by reference TRBV25-1 and TRBJ2-1, is EADIYQTPRYLVIGTGKKITLECSQTMGHDKMYWYQQDPGMELHLIHYSYGVNSTEKGDLSSESTVSRIRTEHFPLTLESARPSHTSQYLCAASDGQQFFGPGTRLTVL.

The chain has TRBV7-8 and TRBJ2-5; perhaps D is TRBD1 or TRBD2 (6 bases each). The CDR3 runs to 12 residues. V lost 7 bases and J 11 bases, leaving 17 bases between the germline ends. CDR1 and CDR2 (germline): SGHVS, FQNEAQ. The CDR3 DNA reads TGTGCCAGCACGGAGGGGGTCGGTGAGCAGTACTTC. Its translation: CASTEGVGEQYF.

This clonotype occurred a few times. For the CDR3, the DNA is TGTGCCATCAGTGCAGGGGATGGGAACTATGGCTACACCTTC. It codes for CAISAGDGNYGYTF. The chain joins TRBV10-3 to TRBJ1-2, with D maybe TRBD1 (6 bases). V was pared by 4 bases and J by 2 bases, with 11 bases between. This CDR3 spans 14 amino acids. Germline CDR1 ENHRY, CDR2 SYGVKD.

In its sample, this clonotype was seen a few times. The rearrangement joins TRBV29-1 to TRBJ1-2, with D perhaps TRBD1 (5 bases). The CDR3 covers 13 residues. The V end lost 0 bases, the J end lost 5 bases, and 10 bases lay between the germline ends. From germline, CDR1 is SQVTM and CDR2 ANQGSEA. The DNA of the CDR3 is TGCAGCGTTGAAGATCACACAGGATATGGCTACACCTTC. Translating gives CSVEDHTGYGYTF.

The rearrangement uses TRBV20-1 and TRBJ1-2; 9 nucleotides agree with TRBD1. Germline V CDR1 and CDR2: DFQATT, SNEGSKA (reference sequence). V gave up 3 bases and J gave up 7 bases; unmatched junction bases: 9. The CDR3 spans 14 residues. The CDR3 is CSASGTGTLSGYTF. CDR3 nucleotide sequence: TGCAGTGCTAGCGGGACAGGGACTCTGAGTGGCTACACCTTC.

The chain recombines TRBV28 with TRBJ2-4, with a possible D match to TRBD2 (5 bases). The DNA end is more similar to TRBJ2-7, so the J call may be wrong. Germline lookup yields CDR1 MDHEN and CDR2 SYDVKM. This CDR3 has 17 residues. The CDR3 sequence: CASTDSRRGRVGYEQYF. DNA for the CDR3: TGTGCCAGCACTGATTCCCGCCGGGGAAGGGTTGGCTACGAGCAGTACTTC.

V and J are TRBV2 and TRBJ2-2; D might be TRBD2 (6 bases). This CDR3 has 15 residues. Trimming took 4 bases from V and 5 from J, leaving 14 bases between them. Looked up from germline, CDR1 is SNHLY and CDR2 is FYNNEI. The CDR3 protein is CASSVGDSRTGELFF. CDR3 nucleotide sequence: TGTGCCAGCAGTGTCGGGGACTCTAGGACCGGGGAGCTGTTTTTT.

The table lists this clonotype with a few counts. The chain couples TRBV11-1 to TRBJ1-2, with D unresolved. V lost 5 bases to trimming and J lost 7 bases, with 17 bases between them. The CDR3 runs 14 residues. From germline, CDR1 is SGHAT and CDR2 FQDESV (reference sequence). CDR3 region: CASSPRKGSGGYTF. CDR3 coding DNA: TGTGCCAGCAGCCCCCGTAAGGGAAGTGGTGGCTACACCTTC.

The chain is built from TRBV9 and TRBJ2-3; tentative D call: TRBD2 (5 bases). Germline V lookup: CDR1 SGDLS, CDR2 YYNGEE. The V end lost 0 bases, the J end lost 4 bases, and 15 bases lay between the germline ends. The CDR3 totals 16 residues. The CDR3 protein is CASSVAHGKVPDTQYF. The CDR3 nucleotides are TGTGCCAGCAGCGTAGCCCACGGGAAAGTTCCAGATACGCAGTATTTT.

The chain joins TRBV6-6 to TRBJ1-2; TRBD1 aligns across 7 bases. In germline, CDR1 is MNHNY, CDR2 SVGAGI (reference sequence). This CDR3 has 12 residues. V dropped 5 bases and J dropped 3; count of bases not matched to a gene: 0. This CDR3 reads CASSGTDYGYTF. For the CDR3, the DNA is TGTGCCAGCAGTGGGACAGACTATGGCTACACCTTC.

This chain links TRBV5-1 with TRBJ2-1; 14 positions match TRBD2. Losses at the gene ends were 5 bases for V and 7 bases for J; bases not matched to a gene: 11. Germline V lookup: CDR1 SGHRS, CDR2 YFSETQ. CDR3 size: 17 residues. In nucleotides, the CDR3 is TGCGCCAGCAGTCGGACTAGCGGGAGGATCGGGGTAAATGAGCAGTTCTTC. As protein: CASSRTSGRIGVNEQFF.

In its sample, this clonotype was seen a few times. This sequence joins TRBV6-5 and TRBJ2-5; TRBD2 agrees at 7 bases. J gave up 1 base and V 0 bases, and 5 bases lay outside the gene matches. Germline V CDR1 and CDR2: MNHEY, SVGAGI. This CDR3 has 16 residues. CDR3 region: CASSYSELAAQETQYF. The DNA for the CDR3 is TGTGCCAGCAGTTACTCCGAGCTAGCGGCCCAAGAGACCCAGTACTTC.

The chain couples TRBV29-1 to TRBJ1-2; TRBD1 might be the D (5 bases). Germline loops: CDR1 SQVTM, CDR2 ANQGSEA. V was pared by 7 bases and J by 4 bases, with 19 bases between. The CDR3 runs 14 residues. Written as DNA, the CDR3 is TGCAGCGCCCACGCGGCGGACAAGGGCTATGGCTACACCTTC. It translates to CSAHAADKGYGYTF.

Notes on this clonotype: This may be a read error, as it is one base from a much larger clone. This sequence joins TRBV5-6 and TRBJ2-6, with a tentative D call TRBD1 (5 bases). CDR1 and CDR2 from the germline V gene are SGHDT and YYEEEE. The CDR3 loop spans 17 amino acids. CDR3 amino acids: CASSGRNAHYGANALTF. The DNA for the CDR3 is TGTGCCAGCAGCGGGCGCAACGCCCATTATGGGGCCAACGCCCTGACTTTC.

The chain is built from TRBV28 and TRBJ2-7; D is possibly TRBD1 (6 bases). The CDR3 is 12 amino acids. Per the germline V gene, CDR1 is MDHEN and CDR2 is SYDVKM. Trimming stripped 4 bases from V and 12 bases from J, with 16 bases between. This chain's CDR3 is CASSSGTLGPYF. The CDR3 region has the DNA TGTGCCAGCAGTTCCGGGACATTAGGGCCGTACTTC.

About this clonotype itself: One end of the junction is discordant with germline, which a read error may explain. This rearrangement joins TRBV7-2 to TRBJ1-1; D may be TRBD1 (6 bases). CDR1 SGHTA and CDR2 FQGNSA come from the germline V gene. CDR3 length: 12 residues. The CDR3 DNA reads as TGTGCCAGCAGCTCCACAGGGCTTGAAACTTTCTTT. Protein: CASSSTGLETFF.

The rearrangement uses TRBV6-2 or TRBV6-3 and TRBJ2-5; D is possibly TRBD1 or TRBD2 (5 bases each). TRBJ2-7 explains the end of the DNA better; the J call may be wrong. The length of the CDR3 is 15 residues. Germline V gives CDR1 MNHEY, CDR2 SVGEGT. The CDR3 region is CASRTLRGENYEQYF. The CDR3 region has the DNA TGTGCCAGCAGGACGCTTCGAGGGGAAAACTACGAGCAGTACTTC.